The 25 T cell receptor beta chains below all came from one sample that was sequenced in a study of T cell responses to AZD1222 COVID-19 vaccine. TCRdb's table, derived via immunoSEQ multiplex PCR, lists solely in-frame clones and lacks some. This repertoire shows 110,000 or so clones, roughly 85% found once; its top ten account for 9.4%. Sequenced material: peripheral blood, taken on day 0 of AZD1222 vaccination. The source is an adult in good health.

The CDR3 region has the DNA TGTGCCAGCTCACAAAACCCCACGGGAGGCTATGAGCAGTTCTTC. This gives the protein CASSQNPTGGYEQFF. This chain connects TRBV18 to TRBJ2-1; TRBD2 agrees at 7 bases. V lost 4 bases to trimming and J lost 8 bases; unmatched junction nucleotides: 11. CDR1 and CDR2 from the germline V gene are KGHSH and LQKENI. The CDR3 extends over 15 amino acids.

The rearrangement joins TRBV15 to TRBJ1-5, with D uncertain. Trimming took 1 base from V and 7 from J, leaving 17 bases between them. Germline V gene lookup returns CDR1 LNHNV and CDR2 YYDKDF (reference sequence). CDR3 length: 16 residues. The CDR3 reads CATSRGVRDVHQPQHF. In DNA form, the CDR3 reads TGTGCCACCAGCAGAGGTGTTCGAGACGTCCACCAGCCCCAGCATTTT.

This clone appeared a few times. For the CDR3, the DNA is TGTGCCAGCAGCCAGTATAGGTCGGGAGATCCGGATGAGCAGTTCTTC. This encodes CASSQYRSGDPDEQFF. The J gene is TRBJ2-1, the V gene TRBV4-2, with a tentative D call TRBD2 (6 bases). V was shortened by 3 bases and J by 8 bases, with 20 bases between the two germline ends. The germline V gene encodes CDR1 LGHNA and CDR2 YNFKEQ. CDR3 size: 16 residues.

The genes are TRBV18 and TRBJ2-3; TRBD1 aligns across 10 bases. CDR1 and CDR2 from the germline V gene are KGHSH and LQKENI. The CDR3 is 16 residues long. V lost 1 base to trimming and J lost 6 bases; unmatched junction nucleotides: 7. The CDR3 DNA reads TGTGCCAGCTCACCACGGGACAGGGGAGTTCTGGATACGCAGTATTTT. It codes for CASSPRDRGVLDTQYF.

The chain recombines TRBV18 with TRBJ2-2; TRBD2 aligns across 8 bases. Losses at the gene ends were 1 base for V and 1 base for J; bases not matched to a gene: 2. The CDR3 consists of 16 residues. CDR1 and CDR2 (germline): KGHSH, LQKENI. CDR3 sequence (DNA): TGTGCCAGCTCACCACTGGGACTAGTGAACACCGGGGAGCTGTTTTTT. Protein sequence: CASSPLGLVNTGELFF.

The J gene is TRBJ2-1, the V gene TRBV14, with D perhaps given as TRBD1 or TRBD2 (6 bases each). V lost 2 bases and J lost 7, with 18 bases in between. Germline V lookup: CDR1 SGHDN, CDR2 FVKESK. There are 16 residues in the CDR3. This CDR3 reads CASSQRLGGWGNEQFF. The CDR3, as DNA: TGTGCCAGCAGCCAACGCTTGGGGGGCTGGGGGAATGAGCAGTTCTTC.

The V call is TRBV19, the J call TRBJ2-1; 7 bases fit TRBD2. The CDR3 is 19 amino acids. The germline V gene encodes CDR1 LNHDA and CDR2 SQIVND (reference sequence). J lost 8 bases, V lost 1 base, and 20 bases had no gene match. The CDR3 nucleotides read TGTGCCAGTAGTATAGGGGGCGTTTGGGGAGGGGACTCGTCCGATGAGCAGTTCTTC. Translated, it gives CASSIGGVWGGDSSDEQFF.

J is TRBJ1-1 and V is TRBV6-5, with D tentatively TRBD1 (6 bases). CDR1 MNHEY and CDR2 SVGAGI come from the germline V gene. V was pared by 8 bases and J by 4 bases, with 20 bases between. CDR3 length: 15 residues. CDR3 coding DNA: TGTGCCAGCGTGCGAACAGGGTCCCTGAGCACTGAAGCTTTCTTT. Translation: CASVRTGSLSTEAFF.

This clone was picked up a small number of times. The rearrangement uses TRBV11-3 and TRBJ2-2; no firm D call. V was shortened by 1 base and J by 4 bases, with 7 bases between the two germline ends. The germline V gene encodes CDR1 SGHNT and CDR2 YENEEA. The length of the CDR3 is 14 residues. The CDR3 is CASSLGFGTGELFF. CDR3 nucleotides: TGTGCCAGCAGCTTAGGGTTCGGCACCGGGGAGCTGTTTTTT.

The V and J genes are TRBV10-3 and TRBJ2-5; 7 nucleotides align to TRBD2. The V gene end was trimmed by 4 bases and the J gene end by 4 bases; junction bases not matched to a gene: 12. This CDR3 is built from 16 residues. Germline CDR1 ENHRY, CDR2 SYGVKD. DNA of the CDR3: TGTGCCATCAGTGGAGGGGAGGGCGGATTAGGAGAGACCCAGTACTTC. Protein product: CAISGGEGGLGETQYF.

The rearrangement joins TRBV6-5 to TRBJ2-1; 10 bases match TRBD1. The CDR3 has 14 residues. J was trimmed by 8 bases and V by 7 bases; bases with no gene match: 8. Germline V gene data show CDR1 as MNHEY and CDR2 as SVGAGI. CDR3 in amino acids: CASIRDRGMDEQFF. The CDR3 DNA reads TGTGCCAGCATCAGGGACAGGGGTATGGATGAGCAGTTCTTC.

In its sample, this clone was seen a few times. J is TRBJ2-7 and V is TRBV24-1; tentative D call: TRBD2 (6 bases). Deletions cut 5 bases from V and 4 bases from J, with 14 bases between. This CDR3 contains 14 residues. CDR1 and CDR2 from the germline V gene are KGHDR and SFDVKD. The DNA for the CDR3 is TGTGCCACCAGTGGCTCTCTAGCGCCGTACGAGCAGTACTTC. As protein: CATSGSLAPYEQYF.

This chain joins TRBV11-2 and TRBJ2-3, with 13 bases fitting TRBD2. This CDR3 comprises 18 residues. Germline CDR1 reads SGHAT; CDR2 reads FQNNGV. Trimming at V came to 5 bases and at J to 0 bases, leaving 8 bases not matched to a gene. In DNA, the CDR3 is TGTGCCAGCAGCCCGGGGACTAGCGGGAACCCTAGCACAGATACGCAGTATTTT. This gives the protein CASSPGTSGNPSTDTQYF. The whole variable domain, filled in from reference TRBV11-2 and TRBJ2-3, reads EAGVAQSPRYKIIEKRQSVAFWCNPISGHATLYWYQQILGQGPKLLIQFQNNGVVDDSQLPKDRFSAERLKGVDSTLKIQPAKLEDSAVYLCASSPGTSGNPSTDTQYFGPGTRLTVL.

V and J are TRBV6-5 and TRBJ1-2; unclear D gene. CDR3 size: 10 residues. In germline, CDR1 is MNHEY, CDR2 SVGAGI. V lost 7 bases to trimming and J lost 6 bases, with 6 bases between them. The CDR3 is CASIGNGYTF. CDR3 DNA sequence: TGTGCCAGCATAGGAAATGGCTACACCTTC.

This clone was detected once. The chain uses TRBV6-5 and TRBJ2-7; TRBD1 agrees at 8 bases. With V trimmed by 6 bases and J by 6 bases, 7 bases remained unmatched. CDR3 length: 13 residues. The V gene's germline CDR1 is MNHEY and CDR2 SVGAGI. CDR3 DNA: TGTGCCAGCAGGTTAGACAGGGGCGTCGAGCAGTACTTC. This sequence encodes CASRLDRGVEQYF.

This chain connects TRBV6-1 to TRBJ1-1; the D is unclear. Trimming shortened V by 5 bases and J by 3 bases, and 1 base separated the two germline ends. Germline CDR1 MNHNS, CDR2 SASEGT. The CDR3 length is 10 residues. For the CDR3, the DNA is TGTGCCAGCAGTTACACTGAAGCTTTCTTT. Translating gives CASSYTEAFF.

CDR3 sequence (DNA): TGCGCCAGCAGCTTGCAGGGGGGGCCCTACGAGCAGTACTTC. This codes for CASSLQGGPYEQYF. The chain has TRBV5-1 and TRBJ2-7; perhaps D is TRBD1 or TRBD2 (7 bases each). Trimming removed 1 base from V and 2 bases from J, with 10 bases in between. Germline V gene sequence: CDR1 SGHRS, CDR2 YFSETQ. The CDR3 has 14 amino acids.

The chain links TRBV10-3 to TRBJ2-7, with 7 nucleotides matching TRBD1. J was trimmed by 2 bases and V by 8 bases; bases with no gene match: 0. CDR1 is ENHRY and CDR2 is SYGVKD in the germline V gene. The CDR3 has 11 amino acids. The CDR3 loop reads CAIQGAYEQYF. The CDR3 bases are TGTGCCATCCAGGGGGCCTACGAGCAGTACTTC.

J is TRBJ2-7 and V is TRBV5-4; no reliable D call. Per the germline V gene, CDR1 is SGHNT and CDR2 is YYREEE (reference sequence). Trimming stripped 4 bases from V and 6 bases from J, with 20 bases between. The CDR3 covers 15 residues. The CDR3 here is CASSPTGLSSGEQYF. The CDR3 DNA is TGTGCCAGCAGCCCTACGGGTCTTTCTTCAGGCGAGCAGTACTTC.

The genes are TRBV18 and TRBJ1-5; D ambiguous. The germline gives CDR1 KGHSH, CDR2 LQKENI. The germline V and J ends were trimmed by 5 bases and 4 bases, with 12 bases remaining between them. There are 14 residues in the CDR3. CDR3 region: CASSSQEGNQPQHF. CDR3 in DNA: TGTGCCAGCTCAAGCCAGGAGGGTAATCAGCCCCAGCATTTT. Together with reference TRBV18 and TRBJ1-5, the CDR3 gives the full variable domain: NAGVMQNPRHLVRRRGQEARLRCSPMKGHSHVYWYRQLPEEGLKFMVYLQKENIIDESGMPKERFSAEFPKEGPSILRIQQVVRGDSAAYFCASSSQEGNQPQHFGDGTRLSIL.

The genes are TRBV28 and TRBJ1-3; D remains ambiguous. V was clipped by 5 bases and J by 2 bases, with 4 bases between them. Germline V gives CDR1 MDHEN, CDR2 SYDVKM. The CDR3 spans 12 residues. The CDR3 sequence: CASSLAGNTIYF. The CDR3 nucleotides read TGTGCCAGCAGTCTTGCTGGAAACACCATATATTTT.

The rearrangement joins TRBV19 to TRBJ2-2, with 7 bases identical to TRBD1. J gave up 8 bases and V 5 bases, and 11 bases lay outside the gene matches. Looked up from germline, CDR1 is LNHDA and CDR2 is SQIVND (reference sequence). The CDR3 spans 15 residues. CDR3 loop: CASSRPAGGPGELFF. The DNA of the CDR3 is TGTGCCAGTAGTCGTCCCGCAGGGGGACCGGGGGAGCTGTTTTTT.

The chain employs TRBV12-3 or TRBV12-4 and TRBJ1-2; no firm D call. The CDR3 runs to 13 residues. Trimming took 6 bases from V and 7 from J, leaving 15 bases between them. CDR3 nucleotides: TGTGCCAGCAGCTCCCCGGAGCGGGGTGGCTACACCTTC. Its translation: CASSSPERGGYTF.

The chain recombines TRBV29-1 with TRBJ2-3; no firm D call. V was clipped by 6 bases and J by 3 bases, with 10 bases between them. The CDR3 has 12 amino acids. CDR1 SQVTM and CDR2 ANQGSEA come from the germline V gene. CDR3 residues: CSVAGRTDTQYF. The CDR3 region has the DNA TGCAGCGTAGCCGGACGGACAGATACGCAGTATTTT.

J is TRBJ1-2 and V is TRBV7-2, with D maybe TRBD1 (6 bases). The CDR3 is made up of 13 amino acids. From germline, CDR1 is SGHTA and CDR2 FQGNSA. V shed 8 bases and J shed 8 bases, with 18 bases lying between them. CDR3 DNA: TGTGCCAGCGAGCGGACAGAAGTAAGCGGCTACACCTTC. It encodes CASERTEVSGYTF. The variable domain in full, with the rest retrieved from reference TRBV7-2 and TRBJ1-2, is GAGVSQSPSNKVTEKGKDVELRCDPISGHTALYWYRQSLGQGLEFLIYFQGNSAPDKSGLPSDRFSAERTGGSVSTLTIQRTQQEDSAVYLCASERTEVSGYTFGSGTRLTVV.